The rows below give T cell receptor beta chains drawn from one sample of a study of persistence of HIV-infected CD4 T cells. No antigen has been identified for these receptors. Here immunoSEQ multiplex PCR was the method, and the copy in TCRdb shows in-frame clones only, minus some. The sample yields 30,000 to 40,000 clones, approximately 85% seen once. The sample here was CD4+ T cells sorted from PBMCs after roughly 18-hour stimulation, taken from a patient who received antiretroviral therapy. The receptors were sampled from an adult woman with HIV who was CMV-seropositive. CDR3s include the opening cysteine and the closing phenylalanine or tryptophan. Fields, in order: CDR3 DNA, CDR3 protein, clone size, V gene, J gene, D gene. D genes are given only for firm matches. Rows may omit the clone size; those that give it use once, few, many or a size class.

CDR3nt: TGTGCCAGCAGCCCCAGGGACAGAGACAATGAGCAGTTCTTC
CDR3aa: CASSPRDRDNEQFF
abundance: -
v_gene: TRBV7-2
j_gene: TRBJ2-1
d_gene: TRBD1

CDR3nt: TGTGCCAGCAGTAAAGACACTAACTCCTACGAGCAGTACTTC
CDR3aa: CASSKDTNSYEQYF
abundance: -
v_gene: TRBV5-4
j_gene: TRBJ2-7
d_gene: -

CDR3nt: TGCAGCGGACGTCCGAACCGACAGGGCGGTGAGCAGTTCTTC
CDR3aa: CSGRPNRQGGEQFF
abundance: -
v_gene: TRBV29-1
j_gene: TRBJ2-1
d_gene: TRBD1

CDR3nt: TGTGCCAGCAGTTCGCGGACAGGGTGGGGGACTGAAGCTTTCTTT
CDR3aa: CASSSRTGWGTEAFF
abundance: -
v_gene: TRBV6-5
j_gene: TRBJ1-1
d_gene: TRBD1

CDR3nt: TGTGCCAGCAGTTCGACAGGGATGAGCACAGATACGCAGTATTTT
CDR3aa: CASSSTGMSTDTQYF
abundance: -
v_gene: TRBV6-2/TRBV6-3
j_gene: TRBJ2-3
d_gene: TRBD1

CDR3nt: TGTGCCAGTAGTGCCGACAGGGGGCATCAGCCCCAGCATTTT
CDR3aa: CASSADRGHQPQHF
abundance: -
v_gene: TRBV19
j_gene: TRBJ1-5
d_gene: TRBD1

CDR3nt: TGTGCCAGCAGTTTTACAGGGAGTGCTGAAGCTTTCTTT
CDR3aa: CASSFTGSAEAFF
abundance: -
v_gene: TRBV12-3/TRBV12-4
j_gene: TRBJ1-1
d_gene: -

CDR3nt: TGTGCTAGTGCTACTCCGGACAGGGGCGACTACGAGCAGTACTTC
CDR3aa: CASATPDRGDYEQYF
abundance: -
v_gene: TRBV12-5
j_gene: TRBJ2-7
d_gene: TRBD1

CDR3nt: TGTGCCAGCAGCCGTCTAGCGGCGGGGGAACAGTACTTC
CDR3aa: CASSRLAAGEQYF
abundance: -
v_gene: TRBV3-1/TRBV3-2
j_gene: TRBJ2-7
d_gene: TRBD2

CDR3nt: TGCAGCGTTTCAAGGACCGAGAACACTGAAGCTTTCTTT
CDR3aa: CSVSRTENTEAFF
abundance: once
v_gene: TRBV29-1
j_gene: TRBJ1-1
d_gene: -

CDR3nt: TGTGCCAGCAGCTTTCAGCGGGAGGCCTCCTACGAGCAGTACTTC
CDR3aa: CASSFQREASYEQYF
abundance: -
v_gene: TRBV12-1
j_gene: TRBJ2-7
d_gene: -

CDR3nt: TGTGCCAGCACGCTCCTTGGGGGAGAGACCCAGTACTTC
CDR3aa: CASTLLGGETQYF
abundance: once
v_gene: TRBV6-4
j_gene: TRBJ2-5
d_gene: -

CDR3nt: TGTGCCAGCAGCTTGGCAGGGGTCTATGGCTACACCTTC
CDR3aa: CASSLAGVYGYTF
abundance: -
v_gene: TRBV5-6
j_gene: TRBJ1-2
d_gene: -

CDR3nt: TGTGCCAGTAGTACCCCGGCGCAGGGGTCACCCCTCCACTTT
CDR3aa: CASSTPAQGSPLHF
abundance: -
v_gene: TRBV19
j_gene: TRBJ1-6
d_gene: -

CDR3nt: TGTGCCAGCAGCTTAGGGGCCGGAAACTATGGCTACACCTTC
CDR3aa: CASSLGAGNYGYTF
abundance: -
v_gene: TRBV7-3
j_gene: TRBJ1-2
d_gene: -

CDR3nt: TGTGCCAGCAGCGACACTCCCGGTGAAAAACTGTTTTTT
CDR3aa: CASSDTPGEKLFF
abundance: -
v_gene: TRBV9
j_gene: TRBJ1-4
d_gene: -

CDR3nt: TGTGCCAGCAGTTACCAGACCATGAACACTGAAGCTTTCTTT
CDR3aa: CASSYQTMNTEAFF
abundance: -
v_gene: TRBV6-2/TRBV6-3
j_gene: TRBJ1-1
d_gene: -

CDR3nt: TGTGCCAGCATACAGGGGGCTCCTCGGAGCTCCTACGAGCAGTACTTC
CDR3aa: CASIQGAPRSSYEQYF
abundance: few
v_gene: TRBV2
j_gene: TRBJ2-7
d_gene: TRBD1

CDR3nt: TGTGCCTGGAGTGAAGGTGATAGTACAGATACGCAGTATTTT
CDR3aa: CAWSEGDSTDTQYF
abundance: -
v_gene: TRBV30
j_gene: TRBJ2-3
d_gene: -